The source of this T cell receptor beta chain is a study of T cell changes during pregnancy in multiple sclerosis. Trimming pared 8 bases from V and 5 bases from J, leaving 18 bases between. Germline assignment: CDR1 LNHNV and CDR2 YYDKDF (reference sequence). The CDR3 covers 14 residues. Profiling relied on immunoSEQ multiplex PCR, and the TCRdb table lists in-frame clones only, not all of them. Counted here are roughly 38,000 clones, 90% to 95% occurring once; the ten biggest clones make up 8.1%. The sequence came from a female donor with multiple sclerosis, enrolled in a pregnancy study. This sequence joins TRBV15 and TRBJ1-1; D is ambiguous. The specimen comprised CD8+ T cells from peripheral blood mononuclear cells, sampled in the third trimester of pregnancy. Here the CDR3 reads CATRRDRSSTEAFF. CDR3 nucleotides: TGTGCCACCCGCCGGGATAGGAGCTCGACTGAAGCTTTCTTT.